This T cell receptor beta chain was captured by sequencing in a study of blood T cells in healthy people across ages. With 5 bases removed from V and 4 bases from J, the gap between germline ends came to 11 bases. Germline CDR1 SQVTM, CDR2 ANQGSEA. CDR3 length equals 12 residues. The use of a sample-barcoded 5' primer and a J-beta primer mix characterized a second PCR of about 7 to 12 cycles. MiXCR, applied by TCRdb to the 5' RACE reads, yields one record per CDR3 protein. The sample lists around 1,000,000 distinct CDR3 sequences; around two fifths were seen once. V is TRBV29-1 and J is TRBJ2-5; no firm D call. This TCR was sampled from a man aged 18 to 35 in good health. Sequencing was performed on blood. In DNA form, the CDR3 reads TGCAGCGTTACGGTGAACCGAGAGACCCAGTACTTC. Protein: CSVTVNRETQYF.